This TCR beta chain was found in a study of PD-L1 blockade in urothelial cancer. About the study: The median number of T cells present in blood samples was roughly 140,000.

Time point: pretreatment peripheral blood. The CDR3 loop spans 15 amino acids. CDR1 is LGHNA and CDR2 is YNFKEQ in the germline V gene. With 1 base removed from V and 0 bases from J, the gap between germline ends came to 7 bases. This clone was seen a handful of times. Every PCR received spiked-in synthetic TCR analog templates. The method was immunoSEQ multiplex PCR; TCRdb's version includes in-frame clones alone and lacks a portion of them. The data show 80,000 to 90,000 clones, over 65% seen once. This clonotype originated in a man aged 60-69 years with urothelial cancer. The genes are TRBV4-2 and TRBJ1-5; D not resolved. The sequencing here drew on PBMCs, taken around atezolizumab (anti-PD-L1) treatment. The CDR3 DNA sequence: TGTGCCAGCAGCCAAGGGCAGAATAGCAATCAGCCCCAGCATTTT. It encodes CASSQGQNSNQPQHF.